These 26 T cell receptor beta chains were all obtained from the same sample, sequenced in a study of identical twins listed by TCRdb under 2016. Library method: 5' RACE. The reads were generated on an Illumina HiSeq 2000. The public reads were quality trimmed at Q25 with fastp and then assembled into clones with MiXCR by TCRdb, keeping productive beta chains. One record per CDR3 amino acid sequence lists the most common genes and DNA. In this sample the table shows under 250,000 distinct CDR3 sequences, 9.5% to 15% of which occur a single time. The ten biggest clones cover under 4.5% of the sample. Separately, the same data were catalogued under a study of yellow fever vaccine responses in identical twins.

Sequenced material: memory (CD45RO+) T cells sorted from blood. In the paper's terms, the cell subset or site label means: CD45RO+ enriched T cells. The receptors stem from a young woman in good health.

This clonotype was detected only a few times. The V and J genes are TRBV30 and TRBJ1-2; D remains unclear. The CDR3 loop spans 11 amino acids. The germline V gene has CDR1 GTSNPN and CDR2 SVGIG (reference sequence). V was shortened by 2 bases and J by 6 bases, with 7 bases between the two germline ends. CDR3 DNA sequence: TGTGCCTGGAGTCCTAGGAATGGCTACACCTTC. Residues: CAWSPRNGYTF.

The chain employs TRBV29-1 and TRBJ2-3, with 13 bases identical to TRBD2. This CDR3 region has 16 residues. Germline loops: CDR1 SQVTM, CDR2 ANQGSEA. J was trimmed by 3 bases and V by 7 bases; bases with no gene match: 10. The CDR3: CSAAGGLAGPTDTQYF. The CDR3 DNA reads TGCAGCGCGGCTGGGGGACTAGCGGGACCTACAGATACGCAGTATTTT.

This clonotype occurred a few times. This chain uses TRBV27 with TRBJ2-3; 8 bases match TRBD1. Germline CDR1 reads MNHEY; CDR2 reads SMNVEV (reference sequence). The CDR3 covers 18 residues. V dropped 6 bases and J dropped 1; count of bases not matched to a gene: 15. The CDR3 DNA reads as TGTGCCAGCAGAAGAAGCGGAGGGGACAGGAAAGGCACAGATACGCAGTATTTT. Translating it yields CASRRSGGDRKGTDTQYF.

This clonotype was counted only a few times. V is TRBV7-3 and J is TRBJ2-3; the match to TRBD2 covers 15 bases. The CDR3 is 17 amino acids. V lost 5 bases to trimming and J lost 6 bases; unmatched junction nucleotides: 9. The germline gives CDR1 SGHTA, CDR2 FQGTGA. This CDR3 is CASSQAGTSGGMDTQYF. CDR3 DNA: TGTGCCAGCAGCCAAGCCGGGACTAGCGGGGGGATGGATACGCAGTATTTT.

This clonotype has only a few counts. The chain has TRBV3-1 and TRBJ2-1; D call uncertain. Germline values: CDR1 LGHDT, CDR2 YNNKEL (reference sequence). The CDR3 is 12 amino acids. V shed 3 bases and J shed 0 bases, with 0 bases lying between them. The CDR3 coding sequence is TGTGCCAGCAGCCACTCCTACAATGAGCAGTTCTTC. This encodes CASSHSYNEQFF.

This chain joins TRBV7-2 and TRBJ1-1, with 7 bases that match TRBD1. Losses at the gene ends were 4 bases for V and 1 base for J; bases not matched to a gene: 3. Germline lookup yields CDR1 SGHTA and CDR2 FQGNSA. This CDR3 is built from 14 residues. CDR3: CASSYDRANTEAFF. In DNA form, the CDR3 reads TGTGCCAGCAGCTACGACAGGGCGAACACTGAAGCTTTCTTT.

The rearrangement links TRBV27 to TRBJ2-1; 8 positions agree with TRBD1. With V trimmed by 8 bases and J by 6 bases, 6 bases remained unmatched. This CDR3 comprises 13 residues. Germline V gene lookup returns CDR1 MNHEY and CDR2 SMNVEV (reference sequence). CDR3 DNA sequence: TGTGCCAGCCAAAGGACAGGGAGCAATGAGCAGTTCTTC. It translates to CASQRTGSNEQFF.

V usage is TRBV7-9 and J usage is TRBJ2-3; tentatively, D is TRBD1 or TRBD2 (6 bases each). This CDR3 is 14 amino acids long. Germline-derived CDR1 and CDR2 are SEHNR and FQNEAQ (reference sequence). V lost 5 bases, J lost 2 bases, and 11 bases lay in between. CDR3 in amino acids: CASSRGTTTDTQYF. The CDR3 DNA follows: TGTGCCAGCAGCCGCGGGACAACCACAGATACGCAGTATTTT.

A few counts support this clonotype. CDR3 sequence reads: CASRPETGALLHEQYF. CDR3 DNA: TGTGCCAGCAGGCCAGAAACAGGGGCCCTACTCCACGAGCAGTACTTC. The rearrangement joins TRBV6-2 or TRBV6-3 to TRBJ2-7, with TRBD1 matching 7 bases. Trimming at V came to 6 bases and at J to 5 bases, leaving 16 bases not matched to a gene. CDR3 size: 16 residues. Germline-derived CDR1 and CDR2 are MNHEY and SVGEGT.

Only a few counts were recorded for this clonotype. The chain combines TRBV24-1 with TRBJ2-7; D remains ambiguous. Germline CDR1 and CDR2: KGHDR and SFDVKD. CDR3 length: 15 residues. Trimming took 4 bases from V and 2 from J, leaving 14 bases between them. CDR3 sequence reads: CATSEAAINAYEQYF. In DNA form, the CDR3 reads TGTGCCACCAGTGAGGCGGCTATTAACGCCTACGAGCAGTACTTC.

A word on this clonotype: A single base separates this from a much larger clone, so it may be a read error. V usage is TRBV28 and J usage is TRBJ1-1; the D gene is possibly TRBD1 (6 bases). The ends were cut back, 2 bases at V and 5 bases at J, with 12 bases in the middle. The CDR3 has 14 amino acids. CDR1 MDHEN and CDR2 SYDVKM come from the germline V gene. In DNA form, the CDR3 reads TGTGCCAGCAGTTTAGTGGGGGCGCGAACTGAAGCTTTCTTT. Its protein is CASSLVGARTEAFF.

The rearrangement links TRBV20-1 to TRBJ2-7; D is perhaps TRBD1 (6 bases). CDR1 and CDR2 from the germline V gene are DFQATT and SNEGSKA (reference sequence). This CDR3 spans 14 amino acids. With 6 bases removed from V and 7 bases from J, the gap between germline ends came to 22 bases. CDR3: CSAPRPGAQREQYF. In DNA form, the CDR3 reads TGCAGTGCGCCAAGACCAGGGGCGCAACGGGAGCAGTACTTC.

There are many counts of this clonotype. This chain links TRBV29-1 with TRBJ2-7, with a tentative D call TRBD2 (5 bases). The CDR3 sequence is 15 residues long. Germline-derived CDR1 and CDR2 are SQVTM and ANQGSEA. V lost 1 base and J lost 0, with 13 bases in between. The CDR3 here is CSVEGSAASSYEQYF. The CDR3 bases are TGCAGCGTTGAAGGTTCAGCGGCTAGCTCCTACGAGCAGTACTTC.

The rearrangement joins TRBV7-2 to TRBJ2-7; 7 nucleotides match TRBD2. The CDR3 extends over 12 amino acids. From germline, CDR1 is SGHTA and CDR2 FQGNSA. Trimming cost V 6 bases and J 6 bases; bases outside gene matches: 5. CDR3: CASSRREGEQYF. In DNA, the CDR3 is TGTGCCAGCAGTAGAAGGGAGGGCGAGCAGTACTTC.

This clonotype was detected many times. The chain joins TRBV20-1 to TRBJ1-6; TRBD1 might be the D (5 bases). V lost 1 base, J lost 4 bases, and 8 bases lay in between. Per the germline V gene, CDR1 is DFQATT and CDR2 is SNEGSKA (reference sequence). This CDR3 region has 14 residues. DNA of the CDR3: TGCAGTGCTAGAGTAGGGGTTTATAATTCACCCCTCCACTTT. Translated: CSARVGVYNSPLHF.

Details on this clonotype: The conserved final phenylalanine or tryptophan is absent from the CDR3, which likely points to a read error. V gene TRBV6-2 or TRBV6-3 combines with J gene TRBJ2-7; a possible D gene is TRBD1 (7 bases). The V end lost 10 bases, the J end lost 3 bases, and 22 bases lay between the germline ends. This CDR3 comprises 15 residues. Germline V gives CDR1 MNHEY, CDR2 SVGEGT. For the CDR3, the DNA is TGTGCCACGGGGGCATATCGGACAGGCCACTACGAGCAGTACATC. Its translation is CATGAYRTGHYEQYI.

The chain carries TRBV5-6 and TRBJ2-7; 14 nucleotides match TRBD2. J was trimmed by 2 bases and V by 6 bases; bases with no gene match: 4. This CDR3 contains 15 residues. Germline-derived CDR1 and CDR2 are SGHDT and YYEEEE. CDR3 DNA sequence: TGTGCCAGCACCGTGACTAGCGGGAGGGCCTACGAGCAGTACTTC. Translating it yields CASTVTSGRAYEQYF. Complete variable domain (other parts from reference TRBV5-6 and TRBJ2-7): DAGVTQSPTHLIKTRGQQVTLRCSPKSGHDTVSWYQQALGQGPQFIFQYYEEEERQRGNFPDRFSGHQFPNYSSELNVNALLLGDSALYLCASTVTSGRAYEQYFGPGTRLTVT.

CDR3 sequence: CAWSDTPQRSEQYF. In nucleotides, the CDR3 is TGTGCCTGGAGTGATACTCCCCAACGTAGCGAGCAGTACTTC. The chain combines TRBV30 with TRBJ2-7, with D unclear. The CDR3 has 14 amino acids. Germline V gene data show CDR1 as GTSNPN and CDR2 as SVGIG (reference sequence). Trimming stripped 1 base from V and 6 bases from J, with 16 bases between.

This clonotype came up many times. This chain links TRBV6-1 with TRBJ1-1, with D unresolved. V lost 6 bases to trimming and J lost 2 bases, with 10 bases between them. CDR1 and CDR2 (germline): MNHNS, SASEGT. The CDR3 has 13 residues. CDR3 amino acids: CASRRVYNTEAFF. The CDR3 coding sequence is TGTGCCAGCAGAAGGGTGTATAACACTGAAGCTTTCTTT.

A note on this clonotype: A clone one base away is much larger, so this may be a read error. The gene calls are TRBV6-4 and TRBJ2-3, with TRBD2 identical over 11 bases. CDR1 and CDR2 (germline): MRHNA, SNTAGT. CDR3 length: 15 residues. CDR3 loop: CASSDTSGSTHTQYF. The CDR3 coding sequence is TGTGCCAGCAGTGACACTAGCGGGAGCACACATACGCAGTATTTT.

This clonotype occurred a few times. DNA for the CDR3: TGCGCCAGCAGCTTGGCCCCCACAGGGGAGGGTGAAAAACTGTTTTTT. Translating it yields CASSLAPTGEGEKLFF. The rearrangement uses TRBV5-1 and TRBJ1-4; 7 nucleotides align to TRBD1. J lost 7 bases, V lost 0 bases, and 9 bases had no gene match. The germline CDR1 and CDR2 sequences are SGHRS and YFSETQ. The CDR3 runs to 16 residues.

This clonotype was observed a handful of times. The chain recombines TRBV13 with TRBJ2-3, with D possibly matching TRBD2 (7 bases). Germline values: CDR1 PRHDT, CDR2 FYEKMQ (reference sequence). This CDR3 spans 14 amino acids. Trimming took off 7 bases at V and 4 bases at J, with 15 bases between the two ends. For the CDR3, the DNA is TGTGCCAGCAACCCTACGGGGGGCGCAGATACGCAGTATTTT. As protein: CASNPTGGADTQYF.

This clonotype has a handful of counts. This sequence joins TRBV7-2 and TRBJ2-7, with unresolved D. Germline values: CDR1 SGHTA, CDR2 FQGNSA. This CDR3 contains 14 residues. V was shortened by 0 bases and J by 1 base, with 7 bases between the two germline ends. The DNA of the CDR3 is TGTGCCAGCAGCTTAGCGCACAAATCCTACGAGCAGTACTTC. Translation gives CASSLAHKSYEQYF.

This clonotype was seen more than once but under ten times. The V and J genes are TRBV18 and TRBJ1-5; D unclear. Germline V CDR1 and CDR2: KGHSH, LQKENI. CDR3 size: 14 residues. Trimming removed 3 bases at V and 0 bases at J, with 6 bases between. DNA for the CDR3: TGTGCCAGCTCACCTAGCCTTAGCAATCAGCCCCAGCATTTT. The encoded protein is CASSPSLSNQPQHF. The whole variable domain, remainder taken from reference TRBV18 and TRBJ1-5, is NAGVMQNPRHLVRRRGQEARLRCSPMKGHSHVYWYRQLPEEGLKFMVYLQKENIIDESGMPKERFSAEFPKEGPSILRIQQVVRGDSAAYFCASSPSLSNQPQHFGDGTRLSIL.

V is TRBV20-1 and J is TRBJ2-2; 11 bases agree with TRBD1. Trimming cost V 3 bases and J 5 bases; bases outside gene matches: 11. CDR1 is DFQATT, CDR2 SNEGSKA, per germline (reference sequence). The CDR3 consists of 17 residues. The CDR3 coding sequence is TGCAGTGCTAGCAGCTGGGGGACAGGGGGGCGGACCGGGGAGCTGTTTTTT. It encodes CSASSWGTGGRTGELFF.

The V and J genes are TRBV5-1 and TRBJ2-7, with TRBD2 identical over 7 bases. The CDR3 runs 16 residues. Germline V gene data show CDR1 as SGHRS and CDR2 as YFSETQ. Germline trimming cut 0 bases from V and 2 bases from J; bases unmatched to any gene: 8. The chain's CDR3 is CASSLGGTTATYEQYF. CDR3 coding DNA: TGCGCCAGCAGCTTGGGGGGGACTACAGCGACCTACGAGCAGTACTTC.